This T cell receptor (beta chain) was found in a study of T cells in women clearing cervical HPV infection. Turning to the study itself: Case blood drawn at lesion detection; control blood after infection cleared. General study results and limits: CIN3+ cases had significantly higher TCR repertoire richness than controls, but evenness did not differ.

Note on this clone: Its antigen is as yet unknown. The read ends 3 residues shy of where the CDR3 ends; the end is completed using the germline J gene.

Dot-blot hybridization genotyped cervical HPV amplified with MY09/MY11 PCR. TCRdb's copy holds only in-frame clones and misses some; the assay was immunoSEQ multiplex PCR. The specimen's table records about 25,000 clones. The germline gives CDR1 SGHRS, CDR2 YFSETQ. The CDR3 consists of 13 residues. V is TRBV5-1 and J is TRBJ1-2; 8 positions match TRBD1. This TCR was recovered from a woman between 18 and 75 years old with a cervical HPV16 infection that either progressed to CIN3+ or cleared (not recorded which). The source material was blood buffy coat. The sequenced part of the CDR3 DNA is TGCGCCAGCAGCTTGGTAACAGGGGGGGGC. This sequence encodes CASSLVTGGG. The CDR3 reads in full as CASSLVTGGGYTF.